This T cell receptor beta chain was identified in a study of regulatory T cells in long-lasting Graves disease. This CDR3 comprises 13 residues. V shed 7 bases and J shed 6 bases, with 13 bases lying between them. Germline lookup yields CDR1 MNHNS and CDR2 SASEGT. Time point in this sample: newly diagnosed GD, antithyroid drugs for less than 3 months. Extracted RNA from PBMCs served as the source of the TCR library. CDR3 regions were amplified by Arm-PCR using iRepertoire HTBI primers to build TCR beta libraries. TCRdb reprocessed the multiplex PCR reads via MiXCR and lists one record per CDR3 protein. The top ten hold about 9.1% of the sample, which has 540,000 or so distinct CDR3 sequences, 13% seen once. These data were likewise used in another study, on T cells in Graves' hyperthyroidism and ophthalmopathy. From that second work: Absence of ophthalmopathy progression within 18 months defined stable Graves' hyperthyroidism.

The TCR originated in a man aged 25 to 40 with Graves disease. The input for sequencing was peripheral blood mononuclear cells (PBMCs), taken at new diagnosis, from a patient treated with antithyroid drugs. The gene calls are TRBV6-1 and TRBJ1-5; D remains unclear. The chain's CDR3 is CASKDGLGQPQHF. For the CDR3, the DNA is TGTGCCAGCAAGGATGGTCTGGGTCAGCCCCAGCATTTT.